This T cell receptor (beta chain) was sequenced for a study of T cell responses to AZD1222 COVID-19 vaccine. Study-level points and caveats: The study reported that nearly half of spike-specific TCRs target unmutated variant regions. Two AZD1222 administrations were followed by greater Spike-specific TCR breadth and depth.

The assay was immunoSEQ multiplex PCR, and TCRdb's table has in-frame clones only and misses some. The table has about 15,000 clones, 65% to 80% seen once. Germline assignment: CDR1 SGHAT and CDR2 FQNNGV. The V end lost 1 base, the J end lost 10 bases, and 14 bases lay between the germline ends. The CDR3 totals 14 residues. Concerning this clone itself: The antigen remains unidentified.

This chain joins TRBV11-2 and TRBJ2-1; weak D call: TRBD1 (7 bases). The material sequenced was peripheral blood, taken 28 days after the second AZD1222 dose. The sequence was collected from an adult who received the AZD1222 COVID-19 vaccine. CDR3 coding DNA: TGTGCCAGCAGCTTAGGACTAGGGACAGCCGAGCAGTTCTTC. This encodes CASSLGLGTAEQFF.